Following are 22 T cell receptor beta chains from one sample sequenced in a study of shared clonotypes between healthy human individuals (dated by TCRdb to the early 2020s). Receptor amplification or capture employed the immunoSEQ multiplex PCR assay. TCRdb provides this immuneACCESS table in a form limited to in-frame rearrangements. Some clones are lacking; in checked studies, under half of them reflect an unresolved V gene, and why the rest are absent is not known. The sample table lists more than 400,000 clones, 90% to 96% of them with a count of one. Under 0.065% of the sample belongs to the ten largest clones. Material: naive CD4+ T cells sorted from blood. The sample's cell subset or site label, decoded: CD45RA+ positively selected. The receptor source for this set is a woman aged 25 to 39 in good health.

V gene TRBV10-1 combines with J gene TRBJ1-4; TRBD1 matches at 7 bases. CDR3 length equals 19 residues. With 4 bases clipped from V and 1 base from J, the junction kept 15 bases outside the gene matches. Germline V gene sequence: CDR1 WNHNN, CDR2 SYGVQD (reference sequence). CDR3 residues: CASSAPGTVDSLTNEKLFF. CDR3 in DNA: TGCGCCAGCAGTGCCCCCGGGACAGTCGACTCCTTAACTAATGAAAAACTGTTTTTT.

The chain couples TRBV5-1 to TRBJ1-1, with D hard to call. Trimming pared 4 bases from V and 0 bases from J, leaving 10 bases between. The CDR3 length is 14 residues. The germline V gene encodes CDR1 SGHRS and CDR2 YFSETQ. The CDR3 region is CASSNLVLNTEAFF. For the CDR3, the DNA is TGCGCCAGCAGCAATCTCGTCCTGAACACTGAAGCTTTCTTT.

In DNA form, the CDR3 reads TGTGCCAGCAGTGGTGCGGGGGATACTGAAGCTTTCTTT. Protein: CASSGAGDTEAFF. The rearrangement links TRBV6-1 to TRBJ1-1, with a possible D match to TRBD1 (5 bases). This CDR3 spans 13 amino acids. The ends were cut back, 4 bases at V and 5 bases at J, with 11 bases in the middle. Germline CDR1 is MNHNS and CDR2 is SASEGT.

The J gene is TRBJ2-7, the V gene TRBV28; 13 nucleotides line up with TRBD2. In germline, CDR1 is MDHEN, CDR2 SYDVKM. The CDR3 consists of 15 residues. The trim removed 5 bases at V and 2 bases at J, leaving 3 bases unmatched. The CDR3 DNA reads TGTGCCAGCAGTCCTGGACTAGCGGGAGCCTACGAGCAGTACTTC. This encodes CASSPGLAGAYEQYF.

On this clone: Other DNA sequences in the same sample also yield this CDR3. This rearrangement joins TRBV7-9 to TRBJ2-3; no firm D call. Germline values: CDR1 SEHNR, CDR2 FQNEAQ (reference sequence). The CDR3 is 14 amino acids. V gave up 0 bases and J gave up 0 bases, with 4 bases separating them. This CDR3 reads CASSLAGSTDTQYF. The CDR3 bases are TGTGCCAGCAGCTTAGCAGGTAGCACAGATACGCAGTATTTT.

This clone was counted a single time. This chain joins TRBV19 and TRBJ1-2; possible D gene TRBD1, 6 bases. Trimming stripped 3 bases from V and 0 bases from J, with 14 bases between. The CDR3 runs 16 residues. Germline lookup yields CDR1 LNHDA and CDR2 SQIVND (reference sequence). The CDR3 region is CASSIRGTPTNYGYTF. The CDR3 region has the DNA TGTGCCAGTAGTATCCGCGGGACACCCACTAACTATGGCTACACCTTC.

In its sample, this clone was seen a few times. The same CDR3 can be traced to other DNA sequences in this sample. Here the CDR3 DNA reads TGTGCCAGCTCACCATCAGGGAACTATGGCTACACCTTC. Its protein product is CASSPSGNYGYTF. This sequence joins TRBV18 and TRBJ1-2; possible D gene TRBD1, 5 bases. Between the trimmed V and J ends, which lost 2 bases and 2 bases, there was a span of 6 bases. CDR3 length: 13 residues. Germline V gene lookup returns CDR1 KGHSH and CDR2 LQKENI.

J is TRBJ2-6 and V is TRBV18, with 7 bases matching TRBD1. The CDR3 loop spans 20 amino acids. The V gene end was trimmed by 5 bases and the J gene end by 1 base; junction bases not matched to a gene: 17. Germline-derived CDR1 and CDR2 are KGHSH and LQKENI. CDR3 nucleotide sequence: TGTGCCAGCTCAGCCCGGGACAGCCTGTGGCAAAAATCTGGGGCCAACGTCCTGACTTTC. Translating gives CASSARDSLWQKSGANVLTF.

The chain has TRBV10-3 and TRBJ2-5, with no clear D. The V and J ends lost 5 bases and 1 base respectively, with 11 bases between them. The length of the CDR3 is 14 residues. CDR1 is ENHRY and CDR2 is SYGVKD in the germline V gene. Here the CDR3 DNA reads TGTGCCATCAGTCCGAGGCAGGCCCAAGAGACCCAGTACTTC. It yields the protein CAISPRQAQETQYF.

The chain has TRBV7-2 and TRBJ1-5; 7 nucleotides match TRBD1. V gave up 0 bases and J gave up 6 bases; unmatched junction bases: 5. The CDR3 has 15 amino acids. Germline-derived CDR1 and CDR2 are SGHTA and FQGNSA. For the CDR3, the DNA is TGTGCCAGCAGCTTAGCAGGGGGCATAGGTCAGCCCCAGCATTTT. Translating gives CASSLAGGIGQPQHF.

The chain links TRBV28 to TRBJ2-1, with D hard to call. This CDR3 spans 16 amino acids. Trimming removed 7 bases at V and 9 bases at J, with 25 bases between. Germline CDR1 MDHEN, CDR2 SYDVKM. The CDR3 sequence is CASTSRRATPTTEQFF. CDR3 in DNA: TGTGCCAGCACCTCAAGGAGAGCGACCCCTACAACTGAGCAGTTCTTC.

V is TRBV10-2 and J is TRBJ1-5, with 9 bases identical to TRBD1. J lost 7 bases, V lost 6 bases, and 7 bases had no gene match. Germline V gene lookup returns CDR1 WSHSY and CDR2 SAAADI. This CDR3 is 14 amino acids long. The CDR3 DNA sequence: TGCGCCAGCAGCGGAAACAGGGGGCAACAGCCCCAGCATTTT. This codes for CASSGNRGQQPQHF.

This chain uses TRBV19 with TRBJ1-2; TRBD1 is a possible D gene (5 bases). Germline V gene data show CDR1 as LNHDA and CDR2 as SQIVND (reference sequence). The CDR3 is 16 amino acids. V lost 3 bases and J 4 bases, leaving 18 bases between the germline ends. CDR3 in DNA: TGTGCCAGTAGTATCCTCCCCCCAGGGAGGACCTATGGCTACACCTTC. It yields the protein CASSILPPGRTYGYTF.

The table lists this clone with a count of one. The rearrangement uses TRBV5-1 and TRBJ2-5; TRBD2 aligns across 8 bases. Germline trimming cut 5 bases from V and 5 bases from J; bases unmatched to any gene: 11. The CDR3 covers 15 residues. Germline CDR1 and CDR2: SGHRS and YFSETQ. CDR3 DNA sequence: TGCGCCAGCAGATTCACTAGCGGCCCTGGGGAGACCCAGTACTTC. It translates to CASRFTSGPGETQYF.

This rearrangement joins TRBV28 to TRBJ2-7, with 8 bases fitting TRBD1. The CDR3 length is 11 residues. CDR1 and CDR2 (germline): MDHEN, SYDVKM. Trimming took 8 bases from V and 3 from J; bases not matched to a gene: 0. CDR3 in amino acids: CASDRGYEQYF. The DNA for the CDR3 is TGTGCCAGCGACAGGGGCTACGAGCAGTACTTC.

This chain joins TRBV2 and TRBJ1-1; D gene ambiguous. The V gene's germline CDR1 is SNHLY and CDR2 FYNNEI. V lost 6 bases, J lost 3 bases, and 11 bases lay in between. The CDR3 runs 13 residues. The CDR3 loop reads CASSEMRDTEAFF. For the CDR3, the DNA is TGTGCCAGCAGCGAGATGAGGGACACTGAAGCTTTCTTT.

V and J are TRBV19 and TRBJ2-1; maybe TRBD1 (6 bases). Germline values: CDR1 LNHDA, CDR2 SQIVND (reference sequence). CDR3 length: 15 residues. V was trimmed by 7 bases and J by 4 bases, leaving 17 bases between them. The CDR3 loop reads CASIPTGSTYNEQFF. The CDR3, as DNA: TGTGCCAGTATCCCAACAGGGAGTACATACAATGAGCAGTTCTTC. The full variable domain, in which reference TRBV19 and TRBJ2-1 provide the parts outside the CDR3, is DGGITQSPKYLFRKEGQNVTLSCEQNLNHDAMYWYRQDPGQGLRLIYYSQIVNDFQKGDIAEGYSVSREKKESFPLTVTSAQKNPTAFYLCASIPTGSTYNEQFFGPGTRLTVL.

V and J are TRBV2 and TRBJ2-5; perhaps TRBD1 as D (6 bases). This CDR3 comprises 14 residues. CDR1 is SNHLY and CDR2 is FYNNEI in the germline V gene. V shed 11 bases and J shed 1 base, with 17 bases lying between them. The CDR3 DNA reads as TGTGCCGACCAACGGGGACAATTCCAAGAGACCCAGTACTTC. Encoded protein: CADQRGQFQETQYF.

In this sample, this clone turned up once. The CDR3 DNA follows: TGTGCCAGCAGCTTCATGGGAGTCGGCACAGATACGCAGTATTTT. Translating gives CASSFMGVGTDTQYF. The gene calls are TRBV7-9 and TRBJ2-3; D is perhaps TRBD2 (5 bases). The germline gives CDR1 SEHNR, CDR2 FQNEAQ (reference sequence). The V gene lost 3 bases and the J gene lost 1 base, with 11 bases spanning the gap. The CDR3 length is 15 residues.

V and J are TRBV6-6 and TRBJ2-2, with D unclear. The V gene lost 4 bases and the J gene lost 5 bases, with 11 bases spanning the gap. The CDR3 is made up of 14 amino acids. CDR1 and CDR2 (germline): MNHNY, SVGAGI (reference sequence). DNA for the CDR3: TGTGCCAGCAGTTCCCCCTTTGGAACCGGGGAGCTGTTTTTT. It codes for CASSSPFGTGELFF.

This rearrangement joins TRBV19 to TRBJ2-2; D is possibly TRBD2 (5 bases). The CDR3 length is 17 residues. Per the germline V gene, CDR1 is LNHDA and CDR2 is SQIVND (reference sequence). V lost 1 base and J lost 0, with 12 bases in between. CDR3 sequence: CASSIAQRHTNTGELFF. For the CDR3, the DNA is TGTGCCAGTAGTATAGCACAGCGGCATACGAACACCGGGGAGCTGTTTTTT.

The genes are TRBV5-4 and TRBJ2-7; a weak D match, TRBD2 (6 bases). V was trimmed by 1 base and J by 2 bases, leaving 10 bases between them. Looked up from germline, CDR1 is SGHNT and CDR2 is YYREEE (reference sequence). The CDR3 extends over 14 amino acids. The CDR3 DNA follows: TGTGCCAGCAGCTTGTCCCTAGCGACCTACGAGCAGTACTTC. This sequence encodes CASSLSLATYEQYF. The whole variable domain, remainder taken from reference TRBV5-4 and TRBJ2-7, is ETGVTQSPTHLIKTRGQQVTLRCSSQSGHNTVSWYQQALGQGPQFIFQYYREEENGRGNFPPRFSGLQFPNYSSELNVNALELDDSALYLCASSLSLATYEQYFGPGTRLTVT.